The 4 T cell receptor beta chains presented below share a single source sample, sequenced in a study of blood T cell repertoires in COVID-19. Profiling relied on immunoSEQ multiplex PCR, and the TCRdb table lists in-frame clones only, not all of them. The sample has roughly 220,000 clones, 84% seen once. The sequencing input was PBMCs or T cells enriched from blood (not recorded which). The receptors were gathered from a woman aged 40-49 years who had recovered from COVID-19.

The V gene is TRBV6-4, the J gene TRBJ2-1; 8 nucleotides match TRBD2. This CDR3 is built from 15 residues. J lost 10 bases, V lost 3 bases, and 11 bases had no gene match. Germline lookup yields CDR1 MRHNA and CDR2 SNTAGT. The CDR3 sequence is CASSEASGSVNEQFF. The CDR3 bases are TGTGCCAGCAGTGAAGCAAGCGGGAGCGTCAACGAGCAGTTCTTC.

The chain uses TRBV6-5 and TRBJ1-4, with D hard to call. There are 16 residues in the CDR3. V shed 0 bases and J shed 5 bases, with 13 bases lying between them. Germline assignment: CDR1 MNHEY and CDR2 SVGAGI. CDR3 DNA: TGTGCCAGCAGTTACTCGGGAGCGGGGTTAAATGAAAAACTGTTTTTT. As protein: CASSYSGAGLNEKLFF.

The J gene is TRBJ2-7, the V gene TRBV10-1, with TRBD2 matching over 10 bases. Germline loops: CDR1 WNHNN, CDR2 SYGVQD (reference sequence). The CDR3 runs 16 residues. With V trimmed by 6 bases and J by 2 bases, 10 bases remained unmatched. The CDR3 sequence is CASRSLAGDAAYEQYV. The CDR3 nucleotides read TGCGCCAGCAGATCTCTAGCGGGAGACGCCGCCTACGAGCAGTACGTC.

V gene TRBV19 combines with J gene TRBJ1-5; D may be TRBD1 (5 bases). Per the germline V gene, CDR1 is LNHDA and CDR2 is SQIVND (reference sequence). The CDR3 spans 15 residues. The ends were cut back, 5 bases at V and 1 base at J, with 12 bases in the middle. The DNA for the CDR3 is TGTGCCAGTAGTGTCCTGGCAGGGAGCAATCAGCCCCAGCATTTT. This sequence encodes CASSVLAGSNQPQHF.